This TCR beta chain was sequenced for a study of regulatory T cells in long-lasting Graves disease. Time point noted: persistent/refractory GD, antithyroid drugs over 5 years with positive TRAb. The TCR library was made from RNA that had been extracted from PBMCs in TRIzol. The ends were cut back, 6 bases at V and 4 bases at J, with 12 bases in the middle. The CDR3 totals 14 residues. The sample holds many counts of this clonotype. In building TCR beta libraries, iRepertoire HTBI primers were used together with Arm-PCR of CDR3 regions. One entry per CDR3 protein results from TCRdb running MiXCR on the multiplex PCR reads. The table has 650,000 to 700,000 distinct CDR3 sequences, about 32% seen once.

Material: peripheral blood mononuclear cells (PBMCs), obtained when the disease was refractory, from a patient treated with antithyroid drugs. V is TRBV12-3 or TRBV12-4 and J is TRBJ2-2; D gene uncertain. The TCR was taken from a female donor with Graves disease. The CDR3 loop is CASSVGQRTGELFF. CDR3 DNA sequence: TGTGCCAGCAGCGTAGGGCAGCGCACCGGGGAGCTGTTTTTT.